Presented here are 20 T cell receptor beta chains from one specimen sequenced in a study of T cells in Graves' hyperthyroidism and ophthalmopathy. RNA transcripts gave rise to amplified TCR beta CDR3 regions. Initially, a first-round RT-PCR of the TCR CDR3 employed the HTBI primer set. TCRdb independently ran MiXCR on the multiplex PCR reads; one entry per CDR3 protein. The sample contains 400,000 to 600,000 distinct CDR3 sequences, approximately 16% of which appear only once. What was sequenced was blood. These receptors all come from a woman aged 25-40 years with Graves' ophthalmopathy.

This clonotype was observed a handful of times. CDR3 DNA: TGTGCCATCAGTGTCTCGCCAGGCGAGGGTGAGCAGTACTTC. It yields the protein CAISVSPGEGEQYF. V gene TRBV10-3 combines with J gene TRBJ2-7, with D possibly TRBD2 on 5 matching bases. The CDR3 spans 14 residues. V shed 4 bases and J shed 7 bases, with 17 bases lying between them. The germline gives CDR1 ENHRY, CDR2 SYGVKD.

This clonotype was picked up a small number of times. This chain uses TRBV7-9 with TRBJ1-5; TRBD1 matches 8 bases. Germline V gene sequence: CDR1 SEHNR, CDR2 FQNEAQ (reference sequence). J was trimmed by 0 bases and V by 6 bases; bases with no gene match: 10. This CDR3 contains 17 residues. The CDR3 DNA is TGTGCCAGCAGGACAGACAGGGGAAATTATAGCAATCAGCCCCAGCATTTT. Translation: CASRTDRGNYSNQPQHF.

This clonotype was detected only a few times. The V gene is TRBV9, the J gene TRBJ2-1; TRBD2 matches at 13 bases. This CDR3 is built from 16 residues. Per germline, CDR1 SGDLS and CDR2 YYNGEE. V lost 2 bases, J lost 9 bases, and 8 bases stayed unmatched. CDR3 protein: CASSVKLAGGSAEQFF. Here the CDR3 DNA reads TGTGCCAGCAGCGTGAAACTAGCGGGAGGGTCGGCTGAGCAGTTCTTC. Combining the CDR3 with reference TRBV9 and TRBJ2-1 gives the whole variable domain DSGVTQTPKHLITATGQRVTLRCSPRSGDLSVYWYQQSLDQGLQFLIQYYNGEERAKGNILERFSAQQFPDLHSELNLSSLELGDSALYFCASSVKLAGGSAEQFFGPGTRLTVL.

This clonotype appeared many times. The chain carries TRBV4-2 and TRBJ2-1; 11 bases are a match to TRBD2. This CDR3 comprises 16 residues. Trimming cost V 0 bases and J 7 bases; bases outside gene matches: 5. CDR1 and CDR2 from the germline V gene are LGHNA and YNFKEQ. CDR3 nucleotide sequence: TGTGCCAGCAGCCAAGATGTAGCGGGAGGGATTAATGAGCAGTTCTTC. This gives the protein CASSQDVAGGINEQFF.

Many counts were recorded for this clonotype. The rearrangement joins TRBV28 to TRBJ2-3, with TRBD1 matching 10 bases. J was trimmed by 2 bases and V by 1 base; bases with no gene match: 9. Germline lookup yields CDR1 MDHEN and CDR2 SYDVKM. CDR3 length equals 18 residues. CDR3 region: CASSLFPRDRGNTDTQYF. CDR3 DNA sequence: TGTGCCAGCAGTTTATTCCCCCGGGACAGGGGTAACACAGATACGCAGTATTTT.

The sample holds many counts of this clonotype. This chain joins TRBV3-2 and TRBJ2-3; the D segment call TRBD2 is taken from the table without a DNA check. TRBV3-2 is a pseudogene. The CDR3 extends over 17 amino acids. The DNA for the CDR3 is TGTGCCAGCAGCCAGGATAGCGGGAGGGATAGCACAGATACGCAGTATTTT. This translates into CASSQDSGRDSTDTQYF.

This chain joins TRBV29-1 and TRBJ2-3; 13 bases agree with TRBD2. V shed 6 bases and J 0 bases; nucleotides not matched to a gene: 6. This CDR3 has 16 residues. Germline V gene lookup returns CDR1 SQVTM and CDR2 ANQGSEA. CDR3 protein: CSVGRLAGGSTDTQYF. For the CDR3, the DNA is TGCAGCGTCGGTCGACTAGCGGGAGGTAGCACAGATACGCAGTATTTT.

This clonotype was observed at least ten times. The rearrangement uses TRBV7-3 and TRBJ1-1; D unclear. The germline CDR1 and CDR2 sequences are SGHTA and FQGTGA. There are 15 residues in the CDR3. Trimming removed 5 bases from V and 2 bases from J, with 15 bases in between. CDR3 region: CASSATPYGNTEAFF. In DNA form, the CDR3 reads TGTGCCAGCAGCGCCACGCCATACGGTAACACTGAAGCTTTCTTT.

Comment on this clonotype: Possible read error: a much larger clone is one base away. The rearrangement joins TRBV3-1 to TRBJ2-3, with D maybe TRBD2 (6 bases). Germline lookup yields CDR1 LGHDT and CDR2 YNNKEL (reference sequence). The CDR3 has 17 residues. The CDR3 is CASGQRGGGDSTDTQYF. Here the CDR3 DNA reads TGTGCCAGCGGCCAAAGAGGAGGCGGGGATAGCACAGATACGCAGTATTTT.

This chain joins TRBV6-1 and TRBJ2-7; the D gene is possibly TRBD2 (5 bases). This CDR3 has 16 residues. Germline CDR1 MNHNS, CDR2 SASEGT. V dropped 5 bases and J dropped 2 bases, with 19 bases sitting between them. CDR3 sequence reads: CASSFLSVGLPYEQYF. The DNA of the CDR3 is TGTGCCAGCAGTTTCCTCAGTGTCGGACTTCCCTACGAGCAGTACTTC.

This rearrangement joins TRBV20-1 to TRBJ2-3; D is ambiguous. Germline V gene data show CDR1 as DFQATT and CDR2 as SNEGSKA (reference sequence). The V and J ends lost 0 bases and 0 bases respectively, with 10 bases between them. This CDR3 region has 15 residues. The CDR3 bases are TGCAGTGCTAGAGATCCGAAGATTAGCACAGATACGCAGTATTTT. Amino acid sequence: CSARDPKISTDTQYF.

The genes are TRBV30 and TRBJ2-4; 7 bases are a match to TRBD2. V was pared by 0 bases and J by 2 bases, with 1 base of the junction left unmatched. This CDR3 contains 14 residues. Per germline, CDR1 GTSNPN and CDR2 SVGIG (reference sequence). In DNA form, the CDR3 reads TGTGCCTGGAGTGTGGGGGGGTCCAAAAACATTCAGTACTTC. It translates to CAWSVGGSKNIQYF.

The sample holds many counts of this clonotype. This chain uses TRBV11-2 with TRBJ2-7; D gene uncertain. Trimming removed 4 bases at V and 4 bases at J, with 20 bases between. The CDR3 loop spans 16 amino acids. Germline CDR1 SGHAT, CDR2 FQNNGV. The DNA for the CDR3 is TGTGCCAGCAGCTCCCCTTGGTTGACTTCGAGGTACGAGCAGTACTTC. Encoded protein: CASSSPWLTSRYEQYF.

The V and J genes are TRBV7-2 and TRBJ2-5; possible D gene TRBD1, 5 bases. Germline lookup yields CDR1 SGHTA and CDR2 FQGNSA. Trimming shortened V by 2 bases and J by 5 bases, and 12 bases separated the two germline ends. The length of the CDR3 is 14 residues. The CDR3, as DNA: TGTGCCAGCAGCTTAAGTCTCAGGGCGGAGACCCAGTACTTC. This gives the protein CASSLSLRAETQYF. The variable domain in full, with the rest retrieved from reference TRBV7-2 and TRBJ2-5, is GAGVSQSPSNKVTEKGKDVELRCDPISGHTALYWYRQSLGQGLEFLIYFQGNSAPDKSGLPSDRFSAERTGGSVSTLTIQRTQQEDSAVYLCASSLSLRAETQYFGPGTRLLVL.

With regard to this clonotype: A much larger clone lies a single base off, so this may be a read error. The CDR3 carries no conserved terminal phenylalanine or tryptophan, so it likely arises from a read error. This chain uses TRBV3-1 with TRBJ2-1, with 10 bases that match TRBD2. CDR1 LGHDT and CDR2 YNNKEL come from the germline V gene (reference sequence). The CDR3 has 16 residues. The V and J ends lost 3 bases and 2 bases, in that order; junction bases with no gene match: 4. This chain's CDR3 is CASSQVSGRAYNEQFY. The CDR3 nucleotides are TGTGCCAGCAGCCAGGTGAGCGGGAGGGCCTACAATGAGCAGTTCTAC.

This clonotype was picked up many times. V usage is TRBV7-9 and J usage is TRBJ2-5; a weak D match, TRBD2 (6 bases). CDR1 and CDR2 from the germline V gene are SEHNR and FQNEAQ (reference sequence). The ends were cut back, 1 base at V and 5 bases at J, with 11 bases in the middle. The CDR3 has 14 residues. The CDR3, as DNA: TGTGCCAGCAGCTTAGGCGGGGTGACGGAGACCCAGTACTTC. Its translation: CASSLGGVTETQYF.

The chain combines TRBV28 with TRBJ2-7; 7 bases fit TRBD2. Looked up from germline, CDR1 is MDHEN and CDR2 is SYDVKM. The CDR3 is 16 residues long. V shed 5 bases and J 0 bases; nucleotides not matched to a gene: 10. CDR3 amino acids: CASSVGLESASYEQYF. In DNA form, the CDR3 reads TGTGCCAGCAGTGTAGGACTAGAATCTGCCTCCTACGAGCAGTACTTC.

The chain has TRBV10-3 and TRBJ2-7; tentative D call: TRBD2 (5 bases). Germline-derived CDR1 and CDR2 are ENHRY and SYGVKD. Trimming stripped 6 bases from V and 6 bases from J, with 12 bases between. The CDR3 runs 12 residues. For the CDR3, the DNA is TGTGCCATCAGGCCAGCCGCGGGCGAGCAGTACTTC. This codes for CAIRPAAGEQYF.

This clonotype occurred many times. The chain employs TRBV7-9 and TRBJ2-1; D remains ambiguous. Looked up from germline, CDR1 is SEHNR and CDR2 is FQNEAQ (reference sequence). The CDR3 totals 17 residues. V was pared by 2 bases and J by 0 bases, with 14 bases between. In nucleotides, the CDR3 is TGTGCCAGCAGCTTAAAACGTAGACTTAGCTCCTACAATGAGCAGTTCTTC. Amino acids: CASSLKRRLSSYNEQFF.

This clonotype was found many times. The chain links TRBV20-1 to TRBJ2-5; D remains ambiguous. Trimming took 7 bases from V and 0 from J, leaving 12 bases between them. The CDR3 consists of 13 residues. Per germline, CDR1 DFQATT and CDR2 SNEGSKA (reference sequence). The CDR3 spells CSVEEMNQETQYF. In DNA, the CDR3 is TGCAGTGTCGAAGAAATGAACCAAGAGACCCAGTACTTC.